This entry lists 9 T cell receptor beta chains sequenced from one sample in a study of blood T cells in healthy people across ages. With a J-beta primer mix and a sample-barcoded 5' primer, a second PCR ran about 6 to 11 cycles. TCRdb independently ran MiXCR on the 5' RACE reads; one entry per CDR3 protein. The sample has about 830,000 distinct CDR3 sequences; about three fifths are singletons. The sample comprised blood. These receptors came from a man younger than 45 in good health.

The chain combines TRBV6-5 with TRBJ2-3, with TRBD2 matching over 8 bases. CDR1 MNHEY and CDR2 SVGAGI come from the germline V gene. The CDR3 sequence is 14 residues long. V was pared by 4 bases and J by 3 bases, with 3 bases of the junction left unmatched. In nucleotides, the CDR3 is TGTGCCAGCAGTTCGGGAGGGTGGACAGATACGCAGTATTTT. Encoded protein: CASSSGGWTDTQYF.

This chain connects TRBV10-3 to TRBJ1-1; perhaps TRBD1 as D (5 bases). This CDR3 is built from 13 residues. Germline V gene sequence: CDR1 ENHRY, CDR2 SYGVKD. With 8 bases removed from V and 4 bases from J, the gap between germline ends came to 14 bases. The CDR3 bases are TGTGCCATCCGGGACTCGTCGGGCACTGAAGCTTTCTTT. It is translated as CAIRDSSGTEAFF.

The chain uses TRBV7-2 and TRBJ2-3; D remains unclear. The CDR3 sequence is 15 residues long. Germline lookup yields CDR1 SGHTA and CDR2 FQGNSA. Trimming removed 3 bases at V and 0 bases at J, with 10 bases between. For the CDR3, the DNA is TGTGCCAGCAGCTTTGTGGGGTTAAGCACAGATACGCAGTATTTT. Its translation: CASSFVGLSTDTQYF.

This clonotype was seen more than once but under ten times. V is TRBV29-1 and J is TRBJ2-5; TRBD2 matches at 9 bases. CDR1 and CDR2 from the germline V gene are SQVTM and ANQGSEA. V lost 6 bases, J lost 3 bases, and 5 bases stayed unmatched. The CDR3 has 13 amino acids. This CDR3 is CSVPSGDEETQYF. DNA for the CDR3: TGCAGCGTCCCTAGCGGGGACGAAGAGACCCAGTACTTC. The full variable domain, rest sourced from reference TRBV29-1 and TRBJ2-5, is SAVISQKPSRDICQRGTSLTIQCQVDSQVTMMFWYRQQPGQSLTLIATANQGSEATYESGFVIDKFPISRPNLTFSTLTVSNMSPEDSSIYLCSVPSGDEETQYFGPGTRLLVL.

The chain combines TRBV19 with TRBJ2-1; 8 bases map to TRBD2. V was clipped by 10 bases and J by 5 bases; unmatched bases: 7. The germline CDR1 and CDR2 sequences are LNHDA and SQIVND (reference sequence). The CDR3 totals 13 residues. The CDR3 spells CATTTSEDNEQFF. The CDR3 DNA reads TGTGCCACCACGACTAGCGAAGACAATGAGCAGTTCTTC.

This chain links TRBV10-3 with TRBJ2-7; D is uncertain. Germline-derived CDR1 and CDR2 are ENHRY and SYGVKD. The CDR3 is 13 amino acids. The V end lost 4 bases, the J end lost 9 bases, and 16 bases lay between the germline ends. The CDR3 DNA sequence: TGTGCCATCAGTGTGGAAGTATCTTTGGTGCAGTACTTC. It is translated as CAISVEVSLVQYF.

Only a few counts were recorded for this clonotype. This chain connects TRBV10-3 to TRBJ2-5; D uncertain. Germline loops: CDR1 ENHRY, CDR2 SYGVKD. V lost 10 bases and J lost 4, with 16 bases in between. The CDR3 is 13 residues long. CDR3 DNA: TGTGCCACCAGATCGGGTTCCGGAGAGACCCAGTACTTC. Amino acids: CATRSGSGETQYF.

This clonotype turned up a few times. The rearrangement uses TRBV25-1 and TRBJ2-5; TRBD2 is a possible D gene (5 bases). The CDR3 contains 14 residues. Trimming took off 2 bases at V and 3 bases at J, with 10 bases between the two ends. Germline CDR1 and CDR2: MGHDK and SYGVNS. CDR3 residues: CASSERPGKETQYF. The CDR3 nucleotides are TGTGCCAGCAGTGAACGGCCGGGAAAAGAGACCCAGTACTTC.

The chain has TRBV5-1 and TRBJ2-5, with D perhaps TRBD1 (5 bases). V was trimmed by 4 bases and J by 5 bases, leaving 12 bases between them. In germline, CDR1 is SGHRS, CDR2 YFSETQ. The CDR3 contains 13 residues. DNA of the CDR3: TGCGCCAGCAGCGGTGCGGACACGGAGACCCAGTACTTC. Protein: CASSGADTETQYF.